A selection of T cell receptor beta chains follows, all from one sample in a study of cytomegalovirus exposure and HLA in healthy donors. Libraries were prepared by immunoSEQ multiplex PCR; TCRdb keeps only in-frame clonotypes and omits some of them. The profile shows 150,000 to 200,000 clones, approximately 86% of them singletons. Sequencing used PBMCs. The receptors derive from a woman between 18 and 29 years old in good health and CMV-seronegative. Each CDR3 is given with its conserved first and last residue. D genes are given only for firm matches. A row's size may be missing; if present it is once, few, many or a size class.

size	V	J	D	DNA	CDR3
NA	TRBV11-2	TRBJ2-3	NA	TGTGCCAGCAGCTTGGGAGCCGGGGGGCAGTATTTT	CASSLGAGGQYF
NA	TRBV6-5	TRBJ2-4	NA	TGTGCCAGCAGTAACCCGCGGAATAGGTACTTC	CASSNPRNRYF
NA	TRBV27	TRBJ2-1	TRBD2	TGTGCCAGCAGTTTCTCTAGCGGGAGATACTATGAGCAGTTCTTC	CASSFSSGRYYEQFF
NA	TRBV5-1	TRBJ2-5	TRBD2	TGCGCCAGCAGCTTGGGCCTAGCGGACCAAGAGACCCAGTACTTC	CASSLGLADQETQYF
NA	TRBV5-6	TRBJ1-2	NA	TGTGCCAGCAGCTTAAGAGGCGCCTATGGCTACACCTTC	CASSLRGAYGYTF
NA	TRBV27	TRBJ2-7	NA	TGTGCCAGCAGTTTGGACAGCGCCTACGAGCAGTACTTC	CASSLDSAYEQYF
NA	TRBV9	TRBJ2-7	NA	TGTGCCAGCAGCGCCGACAGCTACGAGCAGTACTTC	CASSADSYEQYF
NA	TRBV19	TRBJ2-3	TRBD1	TGTGCCAGCACAGGGGGCTTTGGAGATACGCAGTATTTT	CASTGGFGDTQYF
NA	TRBV2	TRBJ1-5	NA	TGTGCCAGCAGTGAACGAGGTATCAGCAATCAGCCCCAGCATTTT	CASSERGISNQPQHF
NA	TRBV6-5	TRBJ2-1	NA	TGTGCCAGCAGTTACTCTGGGAGAATCAATGAGCAGTTCTTC	CASSYSGRINEQFF
NA	TRBV18	TRBJ1-5	NA	TGTGCCAGCTCACCAACTGAGGCCCTATCGGGCAATCAGCCCCAGCATTTT	CASSPTEALSGNQPQHF
NA	TRBV2	TRBJ2-1	TRBD1	TGTGCCAGCAAACGGACAGGGAGCAATGAGCAGTTCTTC	CASKRTGSNEQFF
NA	TRBV5-4	TRBJ2-2	TRBD1	TGTGCCGGACAGGGGGAAACCGGGGAGCTGTTTTTT	CAGQGETGELFF
NA	TRBV18	TRBJ2-2	TRBD1	TGTGCCAGCTCACCGCAACAGGGGATCGGGGAGCTGTTTTTT	CASSPQQGIGELFF
NA	TRBV2	TRBJ2-7	NA	TGTGCCAGCAGTCCTGGGGCGGACGAGCAGTACTTC	CASSPGADEQYF
NA	TRBV25-1	TRBJ2-7	TRBD1	TGTGCCAGCAGTGAACCCCGGACAGGAACCTACGAGCAGTACTTC	CASSEPRTGTYEQYF
NA	TRBV5-8	TRBJ2-5	NA	TGTGCCAGCAGCCCGCCCGGGTCCTCCCAAGAGCAGTACTTC	CASSPPGSSQEQYF
NA	TRBV21-1	TRBJ1-2	NA	TGTGCCAGCAGCACGATAATTAGGGGTGGCTACACCTTC	CASSTIIRGGYTF
NA	TRBV6-1	TRBJ1-1	NA	TGTGCCAGCAGTCCACACGAGAACACTGAAGCTTTCTTT	CASSPHENTEAFF
once	TRBV7-8	TRBJ1-1	NA	TGTGCCAGCAGCTGGGCAGTCTACACTGAAGCTTTCTTT	CASSWAVYTEAFF
NA	TRBV19	TRBJ1-5	TRBD1	TGTGCCAGTGGGGGGGACAGGGGGTATCAGCCCCAGCATTTT	CASGGDRGYQPQHF
NA	TRBV6-1	TRBJ2-3	NA	TGTGCCAGCAGTGACCTCTATAGCACAGATACGCAGTATTTT	CASSDLYSTDTQYF
NA	TRBV7-9	TRBJ2-1	NA	TGTGCCAGCAGCGGGGGGTCCTACAATGAGCAGTTCTTC	CASSGGSYNEQFF